One sample yielded the 18 T cell receptor beta chains listed below, sequenced in a study of cytomegalovirus exposure and HLA in healthy donors. In the PCR, 60 Vbeta and 13 Jbeta primers were used. Some clones are missing from TCRdb's copy, which holds only in-frame ones; the method was immunoSEQ multiplex PCR. The sample has approximately 70,000 clones, roughly 79% seen once. The sequenced sample was PBMCs. These receptors were collected from a man aged 45-65 years in good health and CMV-seronegative.

V is TRBV5-1 and J is TRBJ2-3, with D perhaps matching TRBD1 (6 bases). V shed 4 bases and J shed 5 bases, with 14 bases lying between them. The germline gives CDR1 SGHRS, CDR2 YFSETQ. This CDR3 comprises 14 residues. The CDR3 loop reads CASSPNRERDTQYF. The CDR3 coding sequence is TGCGCCAGCAGCCCCAACAGGGAACGAGATACGCAGTATTTT.

This chain links TRBV14 with TRBJ2-6; D gene uncertain. There are 14 residues in the CDR3. CDR1 SGHDN and CDR2 FVKESK come from the germline V gene. Trimming stripped 4 bases from V and 4 bases from J, with 8 bases between. CDR3 loop: CASSPGAGANVLTF. The CDR3 coding sequence is TGTGCCAGCAGCCCCGGTGCGGGGGCCAACGTCCTGACTTTC.

V gene TRBV28 combines with J gene TRBJ2-6, with unresolved D. Looked up from germline, CDR1 is MDHEN and CDR2 is SYDVKM. The CDR3 loop spans 15 amino acids. Deletions cut 2 bases from V and 0 bases from J, with 5 bases between. Here the CDR3 reads CASSLASSGANVLTF. The CDR3, as DNA: TGTGCCAGCAGTTTAGCCAGCTCTGGGGCCAACGTCCTGACTTTC.

The rearrangement links TRBV7-3 to TRBJ2-1, with D perhaps matching TRBD2 (6 bases). The V end lost 4 bases, the J end lost 9 bases, and 22 bases lay between the germline ends. Per germline, CDR1 SGHTA and CDR2 FQGTGA. The CDR3 has 16 residues. In nucleotides, the CDR3 is TGTGCCAGCAGCTCATCAACACTAGCTGGATTCGGTGAGCAGTTCTTC. This sequence encodes CASSSSTLAGFGEQFF. The variable domain in full, with the rest retrieved from reference TRBV7-3 and TRBJ2-1, is GAGVSQTPSNKVTEKGKYVELRCDPISGHTALYWYRQSLGQGPEFLIYFQGTGAADDSGLPNDRFFAVRPEGSVSTLKIQRTERGDSAVYLCASSSSTLAGFGEQFFGPGTRLTVL.

The rearrangement uses TRBV6-1 and TRBJ1-5; 7 bases line up with TRBD1. Unmatched junction bases numbered 9, after V lost 1 base and J lost 6 bases. CDR3 length: 16 amino acids. Germline V lookup: CDR1 MNHNS, CDR2 SASEGT. The CDR3 spells CASSEETGLGGQPQHF. The CDR3 coding sequence is TGTGCCAGCAGTGAAGAGACAGGGCTCGGGGGTCAGCCCCAGCATTTT.

This rearrangement joins TRBV7-8 to TRBJ1-2; 8 bases fit TRBD1. The germline gives CDR1 SGHVS, CDR2 FQNEAQ. With V trimmed by 5 bases and J by 7 bases, 12 bases remained unmatched. The CDR3 spans 15 residues. The CDR3: CASSLSGTGRFGYTF. The CDR3 nucleotides read TGTGCCAGCAGCCTATCCGGGACAGGCCGCTTTGGCTACACCTTC.

The chain combines TRBV19 with TRBJ2-5; the D is unclear. The CDR3 extends over 14 amino acids. From germline, CDR1 is LNHDA and CDR2 SQIVND (reference sequence). Deletions cut 2 bases from V and 2 bases from J, with 9 bases between. CDR3 sequence reads: CASSIRGPQETQYF. The CDR3 DNA reads as TGTGCCAGTAGTATAAGAGGTCCTCAAGAGACCCAGTACTTC.

The chain is built from TRBV6-5 and TRBJ1-2; D gene ambiguous. CDR3 length equals 16 residues. Germline V gene lookup returns CDR1 MNHEY and CDR2 SVGAGI. V was pared by 2 bases and J by 3 bases, with 16 bases between. CDR3 region: CASSYRIGENDYGYTF. The CDR3 DNA sequence: TGTGCCAGCAGTTACCGAATCGGGGAGAATGACTATGGCTACACCTTC.

As concerns this clone: Other DNA sequences in the same sample also yield this CDR3. The J gene is TRBJ2-7, the V gene TRBV4-1, with a weak D call TRBD2 (6 bases). Germline CDR1 and CDR2: MGHRA and YSYEKL. This CDR3 spans 14 amino acids. Deletions cut 0 bases from V and 4 bases from J, with 10 bases between. The CDR3 DNA is TGCGCCAGCAGCCAAGACATCGGGGGATACGAGCAGTACTTC. Its protein is CASSQDIGGYEQYF.

This sequence joins TRBV7-2 and TRBJ2-7; 7 bases map to TRBD2. The germline V gene has CDR1 SGHTA and CDR2 FQGNSA. The CDR3 has 14 amino acids. Trimming took 2 bases from V and 3 from J; bases not matched to a gene: 4. The CDR3 sequence is CASSLNSGYYEQYF. CDR3 DNA sequence: TGTGCCAGCAGCTTAAATAGCGGGTACTACGAGCAGTACTTC.

The chain has TRBV30 and TRBJ1-4; D gene ambiguous. V was trimmed by 0 bases and J by 7 bases, leaving 9 bases between them. The CDR3 loop spans 13 amino acids. Germline V gives CDR1 GTSNPN, CDR2 SVGIG (reference sequence). The CDR3: CAWSVLASEKLFF. The CDR3 DNA reads as TGTGCCTGGAGTGTACTGGCTAGTGAAAAACTGTTTTTT.

The genes are TRBV15 and TRBJ2-1; the match to TRBD1 covers 7 bases. The CDR3 extends over 12 amino acids. Germline trimming cut 3 bases from V and 11 bases from J; bases unmatched to any gene: 4. Germline V CDR1 and CDR2: LNHNV, YYDKDF (reference sequence). The CDR3 sequence: CATSSYRGKQFF. The CDR3 DNA reads TGTGCCACCAGCAGTTACAGGGGAAAGCAGTTCTTC.

This rearrangement joins TRBV7-6 to TRBJ2-3, with 8 positions matching TRBD2. V dropped 4 bases and J dropped 1; count of bases not matched to a gene: 4. Germline assignment: CDR1 SGHVS and CDR2 FNYEAQ. CDR3 size: 15 residues. Here the CDR3 reads CASSSRTSRTDTQYF. The CDR3 nucleotides read TGTGCCAGCAGCTCAAGGACTAGCCGCACAGATACGCAGTATTTT.

This chain connects TRBV28 to TRBJ1-1; TRBD1 aligns across 8 bases. Trimming cost V 9 bases and J 3 bases; bases outside gene matches: 3. Germline V lookup: CDR1 MDHEN, CDR2 SYDVKM. The CDR3 is 12 amino acids. The CDR3 DNA follows: TGTGCCAGTAGACAGGGGCACACTGAAGCTTTCTTT. This gives the protein CASRQGHTEAFF.

The chain has TRBV7-2 and TRBJ2-1; TRBD2 aligns across 11 bases. This CDR3 region has 16 residues. V was clipped by 4 bases and J by 10 bases; unmatched bases: 12. Germline V lookup: CDR1 SGHTA, CDR2 FQGNSA. CDR3 loop: CASSSPSLPSGREQFF. The CDR3 DNA reads TGTGCCAGCAGCTCCCCCTCCCTGCCTAGCGGGAGGGAGCAGTTCTTC.

This clone was seen just once. The chain employs TRBV5-1 and TRBJ2-1, with D unclear. Germline values: CDR1 SGHRS, CDR2 YFSETQ. V lost 1 base and J 4 bases, leaving 12 bases between the germline ends. The CDR3 runs 15 residues. The CDR3 sequence: CASSLFDFLYNEQFF. The DNA of the CDR3 is TGCGCCAGCAGCTTGTTCGACTTCCTTTACAATGAGCAGTTCTTC.

The CDR3 reads CSVSTGGNTEAFF. The CDR3 nucleotides read TGCAGCGTCAGCACAGGGGGGAACACTGAAGCTTTCTTT. J is TRBJ1-1 and V is TRBV29-1, with 8 bases matching TRBD1. Trimming removed 6 bases from V and 1 base from J; junction bases left unmatched: 4. The CDR3 is made up of 13 amino acids. Germline CDR1 reads SQVTM; CDR2 reads ANQGSEA.

The CDR3 loop is CASSVTGAYGYTF. The CDR3 nucleotides read TGTGCCAGCAGCGTGACAGGGGCCTATGGCTACACCTTC. The chain carries TRBV9 and TRBJ1-2, with TRBD1 matching over 8 bases. Germline V gene data show CDR1 as SGDLS and CDR2 as YYNGEE. Unmatched junction bases numbered 1, after V lost 2 bases and J lost 4 bases. This CDR3 region has 13 residues.